One sample yielded the 19 T cell receptor beta chains listed below, sequenced in a study of sequential checkpoint blockade in melanoma. Indicated treatment: randomized to nivolumab then ipilimumab (arm A) or the reverse (arm B). The repertoire was sequenced with immunoSEQ multiplex PCR; TCRdb's copy has only in-frame clones and lacks some. In the table there are roughly 31,000 clones, around 88% of which are singletons. Source: CD8+ T cells sorted from blood (inferred from file names), taken from a patient given nivolumab and ipilimumab in sequence. The source of these receptors is a human donor with melanoma.

The genes are TRBV4-3 and TRBJ1-2; D might be TRBD1 (5 bases). CDR3 length equals 16 residues. Germline lookup yields CDR1 LGHNA and CDR2 YSLEER. Trimming took off 1 base at V and 4 bases at J, with 16 bases between the two ends. In nucleotides, the CDR3 is TGCGCCAGCAGCCAAGGGGTCAGGGCCGGTCTCTATGGCTACACCTTC. It is translated as CASSQGVRAGLYGYTF.

The chain is built from TRBV4-1 and TRBJ2-1, with 10 bases aligning to TRBD2. The CDR3 runs to 18 residues. V lost 1 base and J lost 6; bases outside the gene matches: 12. Germline CDR1 MGHRA, CDR2 YSYEKL. The CDR3 region is CASSQAPRASGSGNEQFF. The CDR3 DNA reads as TGCGCCAGCAGCCAAGCCCCAAGGGCTAGCGGGAGTGGCAATGAGCAGTTCTTC.

This clone qualifies as medium-sized. This chain connects TRBV28 to TRBJ1-4, with D unresolved. The CDR3 has 13 amino acids. With 4 bases removed from V and 7 bases from J, the gap between germline ends came to 10 bases. The V gene's germline CDR1 is MDHEN and CDR2 SYDVKM. The CDR3 protein is CASSYVNGEKLFF. The DNA for the CDR3 is TGTGCCAGCAGTTACGTTAACGGTGAAAAACTGTTTTTT.

This chain connects TRBV19 to TRBJ2-7; 9 nucleotides agree with TRBD1. The germline gives CDR1 LNHDA, CDR2 SQIVND (reference sequence). This CDR3 comprises 13 residues. V shed 8 bases and J 4 bases; nucleotides not matched to a gene: 6. The DNA for the CDR3 is TGTGCCAGTGCCGCCGGGACAGGGTACGAGCAGTACTTC. Translated, it gives CASAAGTGYEQYF.

This clone was seen once. V and J are TRBV6-5 and TRBJ2-2; a weak D match, TRBD2 (7 bases). The CDR3 extends over 14 amino acids. Between the trimmed V and J ends, which lost 4 bases and 5 bases, there was a span of 11 bases. The germline gives CDR1 MNHEY, CDR2 SVGAGI. CDR3 protein: CASSWGGSTGELFF. The CDR3 nucleotides are TGTGCCAGCAGTTGGGGGGGCAGTACCGGGGAGCTGTTTTTT.

The rearrangement uses TRBV19 and TRBJ2-7, with 8 bases matching TRBD2. Germline V gene data show CDR1 as LNHDA and CDR2 as SQIVND (reference sequence). This CDR3 is built from 15 residues. V gave up 1 base and J gave up 5 bases; unmatched junction bases: 7. CDR3 bases: TGTGCCAGTAGTATAGTAAGCGGGGGATCCAACGAGCAGTACTTC. This encodes CASSIVSGGSNEQYF. Supplemented by reference TRBV19 and TRBJ2-7, the full variable domain reads DGGITQSPKYLFRKEGQNVTLSCEQNLNHDAMYWYRQDPGQGLRLIYYSQIVNDFQKGDIAEGYSVSREKKESFPLTVTSAQKNPTAFYLCASSIVSGGSNEQYFGPGTRLTVT.

This sequence joins TRBV10-2 and TRBJ2-5; tentative D call: TRBD2 (5 bases). The J call may be incorrect, as the DNA end agrees better with TRBJ2-7. Germline V gene sequence: CDR1 WSHSY, CDR2 SAAADI. The CDR3 totals 12 residues. CDR3 coding DNA: TGCGCCAGCAGTGAGGGACTCTACGAGCAGTACTTC. Translated, it gives CASSEGLYEQYF.

V gene TRBV4-3 combines with J gene TRBJ1-1; a weak D match, TRBD1 (5 bases). This CDR3 comprises 15 residues. Germline CDR1 reads LGHNA; CDR2 reads YSLEER. V was cut by 0 bases and J by 3 bases, with 11 bases left in between. CDR3 residues: CASSQDVGRDTEAFF. Here the CDR3 DNA reads TGCGCCAGCAGCCAAGATGTCGGCAGGGACACTGAAGCTTTCTTT.

The chain joins TRBV29-1 to TRBJ2-7, with D perhaps TRBD1 (5 bases). Germline CDR1 and CDR2: SQVTM and ANQGSEA. Trimming stripped 1 base from V and 2 bases from J, with 12 bases between. The CDR3 loop spans 14 amino acids. For the CDR3, the DNA is TGCAGCGTTGAAGTTGTCGGCAGGGCCTACGAGCAGTACTTC. This gives the protein CSVEVVGRAYEQYF.

The count of this clone is one. The chain recombines TRBV4-2 with TRBJ2-1; possible D gene TRBD2, 5 bases. This CDR3 contains 18 residues. Germline V gene lookup returns CDR1 LGHNA and CDR2 YNFKEQ. V lost 0 bases and J 0 bases, leaving 15 bases between the germline ends. The CDR3 region is CASSQDLGLLSSYNEQFF. The DNA of the CDR3 is TGTGCCAGCAGCCAAGATCTTGGACTCCTGAGCTCCTACAATGAGCAGTTCTTC.

In its sample, this clone was seen once. The chain has TRBV6-5 and TRBJ1-1; D unclear. Trimming cost V 2 bases and J 7 bases, with 17 bases left between them. CDR1 MNHEY and CDR2 SVGAGI come from the germline V gene. This CDR3 region has 15 residues. Written as DNA, the CDR3 is TGTGCCAGCAGTTACGGGGTGAGGGCCCAGTTTGAAGCTTTCTTT. Protein product: CASSYGVRAQFEAFF.

V and J are TRBV19 and TRBJ2-1; D may be TRBD2 (7 bases). The CDR3 has 14 residues. V gave up 3 bases and J gave up 4 bases, with 10 bases separating them. CDR1 LNHDA and CDR2 SQIVND come from the germline V gene (reference sequence). For the CDR3, the DNA is TGTGCCAGTAGTATCGGGGGGCGGTACAATGAGCAGTTCTTC. Amino acids: CASSIGGRYNEQFF.

This chain joins TRBV27 and TRBJ2-5, with TRBD1 matching over 11 bases. The better agreement between TRBJ2-7 and the DNA end casts doubt on the J call. This CDR3 has 14 residues. CDR1 is MNHEY and CDR2 is SMNVEV in the germline V gene (reference sequence). CDR3 coding DNA: TGTGCCAGCAGTCCGGGGACAGGGGGTGCCGAGCAGTACTTC. It encodes CASSPGTGGAEQYF.

This clone was detected once. The chain recombines TRBV27 with TRBJ1-2, with D maybe TRBD1 (5 bases). Per the germline V gene, CDR1 is MNHEY and CDR2 is SMNVEV (reference sequence). Trimming removed 3 bases at V and 4 bases at J, with 15 bases between. The CDR3 is made up of 15 amino acids. The CDR3 DNA reads as TGTGCCAGCAGTTTCTCTGGGGCCTCCGTCTATGGCTACACCTTC. As protein: CASSFSGASVYGYTF.

The V gene is TRBV27, the J gene TRBJ2-1; TRBD2 agrees at 7 bases. CDR3 size: 14 residues. Germline V gives CDR1 MNHEY, CDR2 SMNVEV (reference sequence). The ends lost 4 bases at V and 8 bases at J; junction bases unmatched: 8. The CDR3 nucleotides are TGTGCCAGCAGTTCAAGGAGGGAGGGCGATGAGCAGTTCTTC. The encoded protein is CASSSRREGDEQFF.

The chain has TRBV4-2 and TRBJ1-1; 8 bases are shared with TRBD1. V lost 0 bases and J lost 3; bases outside the gene matches: 3. This CDR3 comprises 15 residues. CDR1 LGHNA and CDR2 YNFKEQ come from the germline V gene. CDR3 sequence reads: CASSQEPGQDTEAFF. CDR3 coding DNA: TGTGCCAGCAGCCAAGAACCGGGACAGGACACTGAAGCTTTCTTT.

The chain combines TRBV7-9 with TRBJ2-7; TRBD2 might be the D (5 bases). V was trimmed by 4 bases and J by 9 bases, leaving 19 bases between them. This CDR3 is built from 14 residues. Germline CDR1 SEHNR, CDR2 FQNEAQ (reference sequence). CDR3 bases: TGTGCCAGCAGCTCTGGTCAGGCGAGGGTGGGGCAGTACTTC. It translates to CASSSGQARVGQYF. The full variable domain, its missing parts supplied by reference TRBV7-9 and TRBJ2-7, is DTGVSQNPRHKITKRGQNVTFRCDPISEHNRLYWYRQTLGQGPEFLTYFQNEAQLEKSRLLSDRFSAERPKGSFSTLEIQRTEQGDSAMYLCASSSGQARVGQYFGPGTRLTVT.

This chain connects TRBV30 to TRBJ2-5; 8 bases agree with TRBD2. CDR1 and CDR2 from the germline V gene are GTSNPN and SVGIG (reference sequence). The length of the CDR3 is 13 residues. The V gene end was trimmed by 4 bases and the J gene end by 7 bases; junction bases not matched to a gene: 8. Written as DNA, the CDR3 is TGTGCCTGGATGGCGGGGGGCTTGGGGACCCAGTACTTC. Protein: CAWMAGGLGTQYF. Together with reference TRBV30 and TRBJ2-5, the CDR3 gives the full variable domain: SQTIHQWPATLVQPVGSPLSLECTVEGTSNPNLYWYRQAAGRGLQLLFYSVGIGQISSEVPQNLSASRPQDRQFILSSKKLLLSDSGFYLCAWMAGGLGTQYFGPGTRLLVL.

This clone is a singleton in its sample. The same CDR3 can be traced to other DNA sequences in this sample. V usage is TRBV4-2 and J usage is TRBJ2-7; 13 bases agree with TRBD2. J was trimmed by 6 bases and V by 5 bases; bases with no gene match: 13. The germline V gene has CDR1 LGHNA and CDR2 YNFKEQ. This CDR3 is 17 amino acids long. CDR3 nucleotides: TGTGCCAGCAGCGTCGCATCAACTAGCGGGAGGGCCGCCGAGCAGTACTTC. Its translation: CASSVASTSGRAAEQYF.